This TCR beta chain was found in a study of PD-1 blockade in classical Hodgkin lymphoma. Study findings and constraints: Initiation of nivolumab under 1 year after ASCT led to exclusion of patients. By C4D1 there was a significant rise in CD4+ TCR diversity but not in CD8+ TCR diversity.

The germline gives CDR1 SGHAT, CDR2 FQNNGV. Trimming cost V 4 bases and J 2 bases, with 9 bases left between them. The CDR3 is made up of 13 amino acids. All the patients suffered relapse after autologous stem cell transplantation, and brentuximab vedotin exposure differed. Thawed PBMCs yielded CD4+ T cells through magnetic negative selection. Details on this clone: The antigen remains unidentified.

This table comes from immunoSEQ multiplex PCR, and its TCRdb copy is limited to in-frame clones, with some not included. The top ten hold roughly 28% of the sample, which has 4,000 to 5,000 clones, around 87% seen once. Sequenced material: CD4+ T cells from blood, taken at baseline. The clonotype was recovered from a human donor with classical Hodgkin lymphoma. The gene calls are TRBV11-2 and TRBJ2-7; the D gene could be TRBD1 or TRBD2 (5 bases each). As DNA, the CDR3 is TGTGCCAGCAGCTGGGGGTCTACCTACGAGCAGTACTTC. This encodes CASSWGSTYEQYF.